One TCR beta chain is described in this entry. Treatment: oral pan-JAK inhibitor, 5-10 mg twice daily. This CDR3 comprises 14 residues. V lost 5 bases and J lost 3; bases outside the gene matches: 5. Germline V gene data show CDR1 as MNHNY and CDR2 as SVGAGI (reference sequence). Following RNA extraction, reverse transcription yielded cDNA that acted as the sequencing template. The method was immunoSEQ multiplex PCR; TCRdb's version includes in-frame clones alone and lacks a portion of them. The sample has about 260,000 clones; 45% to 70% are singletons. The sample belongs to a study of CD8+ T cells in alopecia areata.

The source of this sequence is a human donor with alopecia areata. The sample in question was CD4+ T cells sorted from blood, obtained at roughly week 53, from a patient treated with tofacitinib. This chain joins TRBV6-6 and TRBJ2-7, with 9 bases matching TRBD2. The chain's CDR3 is CASSRPSGDYEQYF. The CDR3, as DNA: TGTGCCAGCAGTCGCCCTAGCGGGGACTACGAGCAGTACTTC.